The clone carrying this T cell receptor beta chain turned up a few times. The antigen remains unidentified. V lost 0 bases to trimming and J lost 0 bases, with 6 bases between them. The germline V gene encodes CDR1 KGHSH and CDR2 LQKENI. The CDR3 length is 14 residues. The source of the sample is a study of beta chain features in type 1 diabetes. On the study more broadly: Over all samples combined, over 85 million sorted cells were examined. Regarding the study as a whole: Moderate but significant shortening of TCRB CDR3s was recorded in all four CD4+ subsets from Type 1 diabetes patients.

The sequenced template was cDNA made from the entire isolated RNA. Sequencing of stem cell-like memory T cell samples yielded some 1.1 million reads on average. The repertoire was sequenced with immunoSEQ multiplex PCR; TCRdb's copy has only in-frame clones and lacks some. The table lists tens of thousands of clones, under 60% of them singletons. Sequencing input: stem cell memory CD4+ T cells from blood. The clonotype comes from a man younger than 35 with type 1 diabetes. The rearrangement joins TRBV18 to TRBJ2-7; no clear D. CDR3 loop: CASSPPASSYEQYF. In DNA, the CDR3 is TGTGCCAGCTCACCACCGGCCTCCTCCTACGAGCAGTACTTC.